Listed here are 5 T cell receptor beta chains from one sample, sequenced in a study of beta chain features in type 1 diabetes (dated by TCRdb to 2016 to 2019). Library preparation was by the immunoSEQ multiplex PCR assay. All of the isolated RNA was reverse transcribed with the High Capacity cDNA Reverse Transcription Kit, so expressed TCRB transcripts were sequenced. TCRdb's version of the immuneACCESS table is confined to in-frame rearrangements and falls short of the full clone set. An unresolved V gene accounts for under half of the shortfall where checked; the remainder is of unknown origin. This sample has about 240,000 clones in its table, and over 11% of those were observed once. Of the sample, 0.015% to 0.02% falls within the top ten clones. Antigens for these TCRs are unknown. The study at large found these results: In all four CD4+ subsets, TCRB CDR3 length was moderately but significantly shorter in type 1 diabetes patients.

Input material: naive CD4+ T cells from blood. Interpreted using the paper, the cell subset or site label stands for: true naive CD4+ T cells. The receptors stem from a young man with type 1 diabetes.

V usage is TRBV6-6 and J usage is TRBJ2-1; D possibly corresponds to TRBD2 (6 bases). V was shortened by 4 bases and J by 5 bases, with 18 bases between the two germline ends. CDR1 and CDR2 from the germline V gene are MNHNY and SVGAGI (reference sequence). The CDR3 is made up of 16 amino acids. DNA for the CDR3: TGTGCCAGCAGTTCCCCGACGGGGGTGGGGAACAATGAGCAGTTCTTC. Encoded protein: CASSSPTGVGNNEQFF.

This clone was counted between two and nine times. The gene calls are TRBV5-1 and TRBJ2-7, with 7 bases matching TRBD2. This CDR3 spans 16 amino acids. CDR1 is SGHRS, CDR2 YFSETQ, per germline. Trimming removed 0 bases from V and 1 base from J; junction bases left unmatched: 7. CDR3 bases: TGCGCCAGCAGCTTGGCTCCTAGCGGTACATCCTACGAGCAGTACTTC. Residues: CASSLAPSGTSYEQYF.

The chain uses TRBV5-1 and TRBJ1-1; 7 bases agree with TRBD1. CDR1 and CDR2 from the germline V gene are SGHRS and YFSETQ. The length of the CDR3 is 15 residues. With V trimmed by 6 bases and J by 4 bases, 12 bases remained unmatched. For the CDR3, the DNA is TGCGCCAGCACCTGGTTTGACAGGGATAGCACTGAAGCTTTCTTT. Amino acids: CASTWFDRDSTEAFF.

V is TRBV5-1 and J is TRBJ2-2; the D gene is possibly TRBD1 (6 bases). V lost 4 bases and J lost 6, with 10 bases in between. Germline CDR1 reads SGHRS; CDR2 reads YFSETQ. The CDR3 runs to 13 residues. CDR3 in DNA: TGCGCCAGCAGCCCGACAGGCGCCGGGGAGCTGTTTTTT. Its translation: CASSPTGAGELFF.

This clone came up a few times. V is TRBV18 and J is TRBJ2-3; 11 nucleotides align to TRBD1. Germline loops: CDR1 KGHSH, CDR2 LQKENI. V gave up 0 bases and J gave up 3 bases; unmatched junction bases: 2. The CDR3 totals 16 residues. The CDR3 loop is CASSPPGTGGTDTQYF. DNA for the CDR3: TGTGCCAGCTCACCACCCGGGACAGGGGGTACAGATACGCAGTATTTT.